The 2 T cell receptor beta chains below were found in one sample sequenced in a study of response to subunit inactivated influenza vaccine. TCRdb reprocessed the RT-PCR reads with MiXCR, giving one entry per CDR3 protein. This table holds fewer than 800,000 distinct CDR3 sequences, roughly 14% found once. The sample was PBMCs from blood, taken 11 to 12 days after vaccination. All receptors come from a man in his fifties who received an inactivated influenza vaccine.

The chain links TRBV7-2 to TRBJ2-1, with TRBD2 matching 10 bases. Germline CDR1 reads SGHTA; CDR2 reads FQGNSA. The trim removed 5 bases at V and 4 bases at J, leaving 8 bases unmatched. The CDR3 consists of 16 residues. The CDR3 region has the DNA TGTGCCAGCAGCCCCTCTCTAGCGGGGGCTTACAATGAGCAGTTCTTC. Its protein product is CASSPSLAGAYNEQFF.

There are many counts of this clonotype. CDR3 bases: TGCGCCAGCAGCTTGGAAGGAGGAAATTCACCCCTCCACTTT. Amino acid sequence: CASSLEGGNSPLHF. This chain links TRBV5-1 with TRBJ1-6, with no clear D. CDR3 length: 14 residues. The V gene's germline CDR1 is SGHRS and CDR2 YFSETQ. Trimming pared 0 bases from V and 7 bases from J, leaving 8 bases between.